These 3 T cell receptor beta chains originate from one sample sequenced in a study of blood T cells in healthy people across ages. Next came a second PCR, run for about 6 to 12 cycles, which used a sample-barcoded 5' primer along with a J-beta primer mix. MiXCR, applied by TCRdb to the 5' RACE reads, yields one record per CDR3 protein. The table has 800,000 or so distinct CDR3 sequences, 35% to 60% seen once; the top ten hold around 18%. The source material was blood. Every receptor here comes from a man older than 75 in good health.

Note on this clonotype: This may come from a read error, since a much larger clone is one base off. The chain uses TRBV2 and TRBJ2-1; tentatively, D is TRBD2 (5 bases). The assigned J gene may be wrong: the sequence end matches TRBJ2-7 better. The germline gives CDR1 SNHLY, CDR2 FYNNEI. The CDR3 totals 14 residues. In DNA form, the CDR3 reads TGTGCCAGTCAAAATCCAGCGGAGTACAATGAGCAGTACTTC. Translating gives CASQNPAEYNEQYF.

The CDR3 sequence is CASSFFAGGTDTQYF. Written as DNA, the CDR3 is TGTGCCAGCAGCTTTTTCGCAGGGGGAACAGATACGCAGTATTTT. The chain uses TRBV5-8 and TRBJ2-3; 7 positions match TRBD1. Germline V CDR1 and CDR2: SGHTS, YDEGEE. The CDR3 spans 15 residues. V shed 2 bases, J shed 3 bases, and the junction held 6 bases outside the gene matches. Drawing the rest from reference TRBV5-8 and TRBJ2-3, the complete variable domain is EAGVTQSPTHLIKTRGQQATLRCSPISGHTSVYWYQQALGLGLQFLLWYDEGEERNRGNFPPRFSGRQFPNYSSELNVNALELEDSALYLCASSFFAGGTDTQYFGPGTRLTVL.

This clonotype was picked up a small number of times. The V and J genes are TRBV7-2 and TRBJ2-3, with D perhaps matching TRBD1 or TRBD2 (5 bases each). V was clipped by 5 bases and J by 8 bases, with 14 bases between them. This CDR3 contains 13 residues. Germline CDR1 SGHTA, CDR2 FQGNSA. CDR3: CASSLGPPGTQYF. The CDR3 DNA is TGTGCCAGCAGCCTGGGACCTCCCGGTACGCAGTATTTT. Supplemented by reference TRBV7-2 and TRBJ2-3, the full variable domain reads GAGVSQSPSNKVTEKGKDVELRCDPISGHTALYWYRQSLGQGLEFLIYFQGNSAPDKSGLPSDRFSAERTGGSVSTLTIQRTQQEDSAVYLCASSLGPPGTQYFGPGTRLTVL.